A single sample gave rise to the 22 T cell receptor beta chains below, sequenced in a study of T cells after yellow fever vaccination. MiXCR was run by TCRdb on the 5' RACE reads, yielding one entry per CDR3 protein. This table holds almost 600,000 distinct CDR3 sequences, roughly 14% found once. Specimen: PBMCs, collected on the day of the yellow fever booster vaccination. The receptors were gathered from a man in his thirties or forties who received the YFV17D yellow fever vaccine.

V is TRBV6-2 or TRBV6-3 and J is TRBJ2-7; 9 bases line up with TRBD1. The CDR3 consists of 16 residues. V trimming: 7 bases; J trimming: 2 bases; junction bases outside the gene matches: 12. Germline CDR1 and CDR2: MNHEY and SVGEGT. The CDR3 DNA reads TGTGCCAGCAACCCAACCATGGGACAGGGCACCTACGAGCAGTACTTC. This translates into CASNPTMGQGTYEQYF.

The gene calls are TRBV13 and TRBJ2-7; TRBD1 matches 8 bases. The CDR3 length is 16 residues. Germline CDR1 is PRHDT and CDR2 is FYEKMQ (reference sequence). After removal of 5 bases from V and 2 bases from J, the junction contained 11 bases not matched to a gene. DNA for the CDR3: TGTGCCAGCAGCGCAAAAACCGGGACAGGCACCTACGAGCAGTACTTC. It codes for CASSAKTGTGTYEQYF. Filled out from reference TRBV13 and TRBJ2-7, the complete variable domain reads AAGVIQSPRHLIKEKRETATLKCYPIPRHDTVYWYQQGPGQDPQFLISFYEKMQSDKGSIPDRFSAQQFSDYHSELNMSSLELGDSALYFCASSAKTGTGTYEQYFGPGTRLTVT.

The gene calls are TRBV5-1 and TRBJ2-5; 10 nucleotides align to TRBD2. CDR1 is SGHRS and CDR2 is YFSETQ in the germline V gene. V trimming: 2 bases; J trimming: 7 bases; junction bases outside the gene matches: 5. The CDR3 extends over 14 amino acids. CDR3 loop: CASSFLAGEVTQYF. The CDR3 region has the DNA TGCGCCAGCAGCTTCCTAGCGGGAGAGGTGACCCAGTACTTC.

The table lists this clonotype with a few counts. The chain couples TRBV20-1 to TRBJ1-1; D perhaps matches TRBD1 (6 bases). Trimming stripped 6 bases from V and 4 bases from J, with 24 bases between. Germline CDR1 DFQATT, CDR2 SNEGSKA (reference sequence). CDR3 length: 16 residues. CDR3 DNA: TGCAGTGCGCCGAAGCTGGGGGGCGCAGGGGCCACTGAAGCTTTCTTT. It encodes CSAPKLGGAGATEAFF.

The chain employs TRBV18 and TRBJ2-1, with D hard to call. With 4 bases removed from V and 0 bases from J, the gap between germline ends came to 7 bases. Germline V CDR1 and CDR2: KGHSH, LQKENI. The length of the CDR3 is 14 residues. CDR3 bases: TGTGCCAGCTCACTTATGGGCTCCTACAATGAGCAGTTCTTC. As protein: CASSLMGSYNEQFF. The full variable domain, with the rest looked up from reference TRBV18 and TRBJ2-1, is NAGVMQNPRHLVRRRGQEARLRCSPMKGHSHVYWYRQLPEEGLKFMVYLQKENIIDESGMPKERFSAEFPKEGPSILRIQQVVRGDSAAYFCASSLMGSYNEQFFGPGTRLTVL.

The CDR3: CSAALPGTTSTDTQYF. The CDR3 nucleotides read TGCAGTGCCGCGCTACCTGGGACTACTAGCACAGATACGCAGTATTTT. The chain employs TRBV20-1 and TRBJ2-3, with TRBD2 matching 7 bases. Trimming at V came to 6 bases and at J to 0 bases, leaving 12 bases not matched to a gene. Germline values: CDR1 DFQATT, CDR2 SNEGSKA (reference sequence). The CDR3 loop spans 16 amino acids.

This clonotype was counted between two and nine times. One end of the junction varies from germline; a read error may be responsible. DNA for the CDR3: TGTGCCAGCAGCCTAGCGCTACTCTACAATGAGCAGTTCTTC. It codes for CASSLALLYNEQFF. The V call is TRBV7-2, the J call TRBJ2-1, with D possibly TRBD2 on 6 matching bases. Germline lookup yields CDR1 SGHTA and CDR2 FQGNSA. The CDR3 covers 14 residues.

The chain has TRBV6-2 or TRBV6-3 and TRBJ2-7, with D possibly TRBD2 on 6 matching bases. This CDR3 spans 13 amino acids. With 6 bases removed from V and 2 bases from J, the gap between germline ends came to 11 bases. CDR1 is MNHEY, CDR2 SVGEGT, per germline. DNA for the CDR3: TGTGCCAGCAGCCGGACTAACACCTACGAGCAGTACTTC. Its protein is CASSRTNTYEQYF.

Note on this clonotype: The germline gene is not matched at one end of the junction; a read error may be the cause. The rearrangement joins TRBV12-3 or TRBV12-4 to TRBJ1-5; 9 nucleotides line up with TRBD1. This CDR3 is 15 amino acids long. The CDR3 DNA is TGTGTCAGCAGCCCCGGGACAGGGCGGAATCAGCCCCAGCATTTT. The encoded protein is CVSSPGTGRNQPQHF.

The V call is TRBV6-5, the J call TRBJ2-5, with no clear D. Trimming removed 0 bases from V and 2 bases from J, with 10 bases in between. Germline V gives CDR1 MNHEY, CDR2 SVGAGI. The CDR3 contains 15 residues. CDR3 region: CASSYSSTEQETQYF. In DNA, the CDR3 is TGTGCCAGCAGTTACTCGAGTACAGAACAAGAGACCCAGTACTTC.

The CDR3 DNA is TGCAGTGCTGGAACAGGGTTGGGCACCGGGGAGCTGTTTTTT. Its protein is CSAGTGLGTGELFF. This sequence joins TRBV20-1 and TRBJ2-2; possible D gene TRBD1, 6 bases. CDR3 length: 14 amino acids. Germline V gives CDR1 DFQATT, CDR2 SNEGSKA (reference sequence). Between the trimmed V and J ends, which lost 5 bases and 4 bases, there was a span of 14 bases.

The chain couples TRBV19 to TRBJ2-1; 7 bases are shared with TRBD1. V was clipped by 5 bases and J by 14 bases; unmatched bases: 12. Germline values: CDR1 LNHDA, CDR2 SQIVND (reference sequence). The CDR3 is 13 amino acids. The CDR3 spells CASSQQAGTEEFF. In DNA form, the CDR3 reads TGTGCCAGTAGTCAGCAGGCCGGGACAGAGGAGTTCTTC.

At least ten counts were recorded for this clonotype. The genes are TRBV29-1 and TRBJ2-4; 10 bases fit TRBD2. With V trimmed by 5 bases and J by 7 bases, 5 bases remained unmatched. The CDR3 has 13 residues. The germline gives CDR1 SQVTM, CDR2 ANQGSEA. In nucleotides, the CDR3 is TGCAGCGTTCAGCGGGAGGGCCTGAACATTCAGTACTTC. Its protein is CSVQREGLNIQYF.

J is TRBJ2-5 and V is TRBV29-1, with 7 bases lining up with TRBD2. CDR3 length: 13 amino acids. Looked up from germline, CDR1 is SQVTM and CDR2 is ANQGSEA. Trimming removed 3 bases from V and 5 bases from J; junction bases left unmatched: 6. The DNA of the CDR3 is TGCAGCGTTGACGCGGGAGCCGGTGAGACCCAGTACTTC. This gives the protein CSVDAGAGETQYF.

The chain has TRBV5-4 and TRBJ2-1; D is perhaps TRBD2 (6 bases). V was pared by 4 bases and J by 2 bases, with 13 bases between. Germline CDR1 SGHNT, CDR2 YYREEE (reference sequence). This CDR3 spans 15 amino acids. DNA for the CDR3: TGTGCCAGCAGCCCGGGACTCCTGGCCTACAATGAGCAGTTCTTC. Protein sequence: CASSPGLLAYNEQFF.

This clonotype was recorded many times. V is TRBV7-2 and J is TRBJ2-3; the D is unclear. This CDR3 spans 15 amino acids. The germline V gene has CDR1 SGHTA and CDR2 FQGNSA. V lost 1 base and J 3 bases, leaving 11 bases between the germline ends. The DNA of the CDR3 is TGTGCCAGCAGCTTAGTGGCGGTAGGAACAGATACGCAGTATTTT. Amino acid sequence: CASSLVAVGTDTQYF.

CDR3: CASSLVGTINTIYF. The DNA of the CDR3 is TGCGCCAGCAGCTTGGTGGGCACAATAAACACCATATATTTT. The gene calls are TRBV5-1 and TRBJ1-3; D uncertain. Trimming cost V 0 bases and J 6 bases, with 10 bases left between them. The CDR3 consists of 14 residues. Germline loops: CDR1 SGHRS, CDR2 YFSETQ.

This clonotype was recorded many times. The V gene is TRBV7-2, the J gene TRBJ2-1; D not resolved. Germline loops: CDR1 SGHTA, CDR2 FQGNSA. The CDR3 runs 12 residues. V was cut by 5 bases and J by 10 bases, with 12 bases left in between. This CDR3 is CASSPMGNEQFF. In DNA form, the CDR3 reads TGTGCCAGCAGCCCTATGGGGAACGAGCAGTTCTTC.

The CDR3 loop is CASSLVGTGGSSGRYNEQFF. The CDR3 region has the DNA TGTGCCAGCAGTTTAGTGGGGACAGGGGGCTCTAGCGGGAGGTACAATGAGCAGTTCTTC. The chain links TRBV12-3 or TRBV12-4 to TRBJ2-1; weak D call: TRBD1 (12 bases). The V gene lost 1 base and the J gene lost 4 bases, with 26 bases spanning the gap. This CDR3 spans 20 amino acids.

This clonotype was detected a few times. The genes are TRBV14 and TRBJ2-3; possibly TRBD2 for D (6 bases). CDR3 length: 11 residues. V was cut by 6 bases and J by 11 bases, with 12 bases left in between. Germline values: CDR1 SGHDN, CDR2 FVKESK. The CDR3 loop reads CASRRDSVQYF. In DNA form, the CDR3 reads TGTGCCAGCAGACGGGACTCCGTGCAGTATTTT.

The chain links TRBV5-6 to TRBJ2-1, with D possibly being TRBD2 (5 bases). V was trimmed by 0 bases and J by 8 bases, leaving 12 bases between them. Germline loops: CDR1 SGHDT, CDR2 YYEEEE. This CDR3 spans 14 amino acids. The CDR3 DNA follows: TGTGCCAGCAGCTTGGGGTGGGAGAGGTATGAGCAGTTCTTC. Residues: CASSLGWERYEQFF.

J is TRBJ2-1 and V is TRBV15; D may be TRBD1 or TRBD2 (5 bases each). V shed 5 bases and J shed 5 bases, with 19 bases lying between them. This CDR3 has 16 residues. Germline CDR1 reads LNHNV; CDR2 reads YYDKDF (reference sequence). This CDR3 is CATSSEGQGIHNEQFF. Written as DNA, the CDR3 is TGTGCCACCAGCTCCGAGGGGCAGGGTATCCACAATGAGCAGTTCTTC.